The T cell receptor beta chain described here comes from a study of blood T cell repertoires in COVID-19. About the research overall: Sites across the United States, Italy and Spain contributed samples from acute and convalescent COVID-19.

This CDR3 is built from 13 residues. V shed 6 bases and J shed 4 bases, with 12 bases lying between them. Per the germline V gene, CDR1 is MDHEN and CDR2 is SYDVKM. Here immunoSEQ multiplex PCR was the method, and the copy in TCRdb shows in-frame clones only, minus some. The sample holds 200,000 to 250,000 clones, roughly four fifths seen once. This chain links TRBV28 with TRBJ1-1; no definite D call. This sequence originates from an elderly woman with COVID-19, enrolled during active disease. The sample taken for sequencing was peripheral blood. The CDR3 region has the DNA TGTGCCAGCAGCTCCACACCGGGCACTGAAGCTTTCTTT. Its protein is CASSSTPGTEAFF.